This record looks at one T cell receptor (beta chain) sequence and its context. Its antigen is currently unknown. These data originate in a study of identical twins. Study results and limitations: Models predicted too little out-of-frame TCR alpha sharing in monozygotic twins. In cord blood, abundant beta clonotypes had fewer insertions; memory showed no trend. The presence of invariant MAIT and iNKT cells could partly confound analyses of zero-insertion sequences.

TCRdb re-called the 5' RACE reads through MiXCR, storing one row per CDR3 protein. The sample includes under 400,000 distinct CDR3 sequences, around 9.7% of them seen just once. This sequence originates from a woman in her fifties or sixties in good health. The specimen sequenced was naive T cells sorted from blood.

This CDR3 reads CASSSRDTDTQYF. Written as DNA, the CDR3 is TGTGCCAGCAGCTCCCGGGACACAGATACGCAGTATTTT. This chain links TRBV7-2 with TRBJ2-3; TRBD2 is a possible D gene (5 bases). Germline V CDR1 and CDR2: SGHTA, FQGNSA. V gave up 4 bases and J gave up 2 bases, with 7 bases separating them. The CDR3 runs to 13 residues.